This T cell receptor beta chain derives from a study of control samples from healthy donors and cancer patients. Trimming cost V 0 bases and J 5 bases, with 17 bases left between them. The CDR3 has 16 residues. CDR1 and CDR2 (germline): SGDLS, YYNGEE. The repertoire was sequenced with immunoSEQ multiplex PCR; TCRdb's copy has only in-frame clones and lacks some. The sample consists of 110,000 or so clones, approximately 90% of them appearing once. Sequences were obtained from blood. This sequence originates from a human donor in good health. The donor label of this sample is uncertain. J is TRBJ2-5 and V is TRBV9, with a weak D call TRBD2 (5 bases). CDR3 sequence reads: CASSVGATGLGETQYF. Here the CDR3 DNA reads TGTGCCAGCAGCGTAGGAGCCACGGGGTTAGGGGAGACCCAGTACTTC.